These 29 T cell receptor beta chains were all obtained from the same sample, sequenced in a study of blood T cell repertoires in COVID-19. Clones were sequenced by immunoSEQ multiplex PCR, and TCRdb holds only the in-frame ones, with some missing. Among around 150,000 clones listed, around 88% were seen once. The sequencing sample was made of peripheral blood. The receptors stem from a human donor in a cohort sampled during active COVID-19.

V usage is TRBV7-2 and J usage is TRBJ2-7, with 10 positions matching TRBD1. Germline V gene sequence: CDR1 SGHTA, CDR2 FQGNSA. The CDR3 spans 15 residues. Unmatched junction bases numbered 5, after V lost 3 bases and J lost 3 bases. CDR3 nucleotide sequence: TGTGCCAGCAGCTTTCTGGGACAGGGGATCTACGAGCAGTACTTC. This gives the protein CASSFLGQGIYEQYF.

In its sample, this clone was seen once. The J gene is TRBJ2-2, the V gene TRBV19, with D possibly TRBD1 on 6 matching bases. Trimming left V 1 base short and J 4 bases short, with 13 bases between. Germline CDR1 is LNHDA and CDR2 is SQIVND (reference sequence). CDR3 length: 16 residues. The chain's CDR3 is CASSIGGLQITGELFF. CDR3 nucleotide sequence: TGTGCCAGTAGTATAGGGGGGCTGCAGATCACCGGGGAGCTGTTTTTT.

The gene calls are TRBV30 and TRBJ2-5; the match to TRBD1 covers 8 bases. The V and J ends lost 5 bases and 3 bases, in that order; junction bases with no gene match: 8. CDR1 is GTSNPN and CDR2 is SVGIG in the germline V gene (reference sequence). The CDR3 is 14 amino acids. The CDR3 coding sequence is TGTGCCTGGTCGACAGGGGCCCGAGAAGAGACCCAGTACTTC. It yields the protein CAWSTGAREETQYF.

V and J are TRBV27 and TRBJ2-3; TRBD2 agrees at 9 bases. Trimming removed 0 bases from V and 3 bases from J; junction bases left unmatched: 1. CDR1 and CDR2 (germline): MNHEY, SMNVEV (reference sequence). This CDR3 contains 15 residues. CDR3 loop: CASSLSRGGTDTQYF. The CDR3 region has the DNA TGTGCCAGCAGTTTATCGCGGGGGGGGACAGATACGCAGTATTTT.

This sequence joins TRBV18 and TRBJ2-7; 7 bases match TRBD1. Looked up from germline, CDR1 is KGHSH and CDR2 is LQKENI. The V and J ends lost 5 bases and 6 bases, in that order; junction bases with no gene match: 13. This CDR3 region has 15 residues. The CDR3 nucleotides read TGTGCCAGCTCAACCTCCCGGACAGGTTCCCTCGAGCAGTACTTC. Translating it yields CASSTSRTGSLEQYF. The whole variable domain, remainder taken from reference TRBV18 and TRBJ2-7, is NAGVMQNPRHLVRRRGQEARLRCSPMKGHSHVYWYRQLPEEGLKFMVYLQKENIIDESGMPKERFSAEFPKEGPSILRIQQVVRGDSAAYFCASSTSRTGSLEQYFGPGTRLTVT.

V usage is TRBV3-1 (or the pseudogene TRBV3-2) and J usage is TRBJ2-3; 7 bases fit TRBD1. The length of the CDR3 is 16 residues. With V trimmed by 3 bases and J by 3 bases, 9 bases remained unmatched. Germline V gene sequence: CDR1 LGHDT, CDR2 YNNKEL (reference sequence). Written as DNA, the CDR3 is TGTGCCAGCAGCCACGAACAGGGGCAGCAGACAGATACGCAGTATTTT. This translates into CASSHEQGQQTDTQYF.

The chain recombines TRBV6-5 with TRBJ2-2; tentatively, D is TRBD1 (6 bases). The CDR3 runs 14 residues. The V gene lost 6 bases and the J gene lost 1 base, with 9 bases spanning the gap. In germline, CDR1 is MNHEY, CDR2 SVGAGI. The CDR3 reads CASRVTGNTGELFF. DNA for the CDR3: TGTGCCAGCAGGGTGACAGGGAACACCGGGGAGCTGTTTTTT.

This chain uses TRBV3-1 (or the pseudogene TRBV3-2) with TRBJ1-2; D is possibly TRBD1 (6 bases). With 1 base removed from V and 6 bases from J, the gap between germline ends came to 12 bases. Germline CDR1 LGHDT, CDR2 YNNKEL (reference sequence). The CDR3 loop spans 14 amino acids. CDR3 protein: CASSQGGRRDGYTF. The CDR3 DNA follows: TGTGCCAGCAGCCAAGGGGGGCGAAGGGATGGCTACACCTTC.

This clone was picked up one time. The chain links TRBV19 to TRBJ2-1, with TRBD1 identical over 10 bases. The J segment lost 4 bases and the V segment lost 4 bases, leaving 4 bases of the junction unmatched. CDR3 size: 15 residues. The germline gives CDR1 LNHDA, CDR2 SQIVND (reference sequence). The CDR3 DNA is TGTGCCAGTAGTAACCGGGACAGGGGATACAATGAGCAGTTCTTC. Translating gives CASSNRDRGYNEQFF.

The rearrangement links TRBV14 to TRBJ2-7; D ambiguous. The length of the CDR3 is 13 residues. The V gene lost 0 bases and the J gene lost 7 bases, with 10 bases spanning the gap. Germline values: CDR1 SGHDN, CDR2 FVKESK. CDR3 DNA: TGTGCCAGCAGCCAAGATAACCCGAGGGAGCAGTACTTC. Encoded protein: CASSQDNPREQYF.

This clone came up a few times. The chain carries TRBV2 and TRBJ2-5; 13 bases align to TRBD2. This CDR3 comprises 15 residues. Trimming at V came to 7 bases and at J to 3 bases, leaving 5 bases not matched to a gene. From germline, CDR1 is SNHLY and CDR2 FYNNEI. CDR3 residues: CASIRLAGGKETQYF. The CDR3 nucleotides are TGTGCCAGCATACGACTAGCGGGGGGTAAAGAGACCCAGTACTTC.

This chain uses TRBV6-5 with TRBJ1-1; 8 bases are shared with TRBD1. The CDR3 has 13 residues. V lost 6 bases, J lost 1 base, and 1 base stayed unmatched. Germline V gene data show CDR1 as MNHEY and CDR2 as SVGAGI. CDR3 sequence reads: CASSGQGNTEAFF. The CDR3 coding sequence is TGTGCCAGCAGCGGACAGGGGAACACTGAAGCTTTCTTT.

This rearrangement joins TRBV30 to TRBJ2-3; TRBD1 aligns across 7 bases. The CDR3 has 14 residues. The ends lost 6 bases at V and 2 bases at J; junction bases unmatched: 8. Germline V gene sequence: CDR1 GTSNPN, CDR2 SVGIG (reference sequence). The CDR3 DNA follows: TGTGCCTGCCGAGGGGGACAGCTCACAGATACGCAGTATTTT. It yields the protein CACRGGQLTDTQYF.

CDR3 residues: CASSFGRGIQPQHF. CDR3 nucleotide sequence: TGTGCCAGCAGCTTCGGCAGGGGCATTCAGCCCCAGCATTTT. V gene TRBV5-6 combines with J gene TRBJ1-5; D perhaps matches TRBD1 (6 bases). V dropped 2 bases and J dropped 6 bases, with 12 bases sitting between them. Germline V gives CDR1 SGHDT, CDR2 YYEEEE. The length of the CDR3 is 14 residues. Supplemented by reference TRBV5-6 and TRBJ1-5, the full variable domain reads DAGVTQSPTHLIKTRGQQVTLRCSPKSGHDTVSWYQQALGQGPQFIFQYYEEEERQRGNFPDRFSGHQFPNYSSELNVNALLLGDSALYLCASSFGRGIQPQHFGDGTRLSIL.

The chain carries TRBV18 and TRBJ2-7, with 9 nucleotides matching TRBD1. After removal of 1 base from V and 3 bases from J, the junction contained 1 base not matched to a gene. The CDR3 covers 14 residues. The germline CDR1 and CDR2 sequences are KGHSH and LQKENI. Here the CDR3 DNA reads TGTGCCAGCTCACCACGACAGGGGGTCTACGAGCAGTACTTC. Amino acids: CASSPRQGVYEQYF.

V usage is TRBV7-2 and J usage is TRBJ2-3; 12 bases align to TRBD2. V shed 5 bases and J 5 bases; nucleotides not matched to a gene: 14. The CDR3 is made up of 18 amino acids. Germline V gives CDR1 SGHTA, CDR2 FQGNSA. The CDR3 protein is CASSPSGGAGRGRDTQYF. In nucleotides, the CDR3 is TGTGCCAGCAGCCCTAGCGGGGGGGCCGGGAGAGGAAGAGATACGCAGTATTTT. Together with reference TRBV7-2 and TRBJ2-3, the CDR3 gives the full variable domain: GAGVSQSPSNKVTEKGKDVELRCDPISGHTALYWYRQSLGQGLEFLIYFQGNSAPDKSGLPSDRFSAERTGGSVSTLTIQRTQQEDSAVYLCASSPSGGAGRGRDTQYFGPGTRLTVL.

In its sample, this clone was seen once. The V call is TRBV11-3, the J call TRBJ2-7; perhaps TRBD1 as D (7 bases). Germline assignment: CDR1 SGHNT and CDR2 YENEEA. V gave up 1 base and J gave up 4 bases, with 11 bases separating them. The length of the CDR3 is 14 residues. The CDR3 region has the DNA TGTGCCAGCAGCTTAGGGACAGGACTATACGAGCAGTACTTC. This gives the protein CASSLGTGLYEQYF.

The chain recombines TRBV29-1 with TRBJ2-7, with TRBD1 identical over 9 bases. With 3 bases clipped from V and 0 bases from J, the junction kept 9 bases outside the gene matches. This CDR3 spans 16 amino acids. The germline V gene encodes CDR1 SQVTM and CDR2 ANQGSEA. CDR3 coding DNA: TGCAGCGTTGAGATACCCCTGACAGGGGGCTCCTACGAGCAGTACTTC. Its translation: CSVEIPLTGGSYEQYF.

The CDR3 reads CASSPRQGDTTNEKLFF. Written as DNA, the CDR3 is TGTGCCAGCAGCCCGAGACAGGGCGACACAACTAATGAAAAACTGTTTTTT. The rearrangement links TRBV7-2 to TRBJ1-4; 7 positions match TRBD1. CDR1 is SGHTA, CDR2 FQGNSA, per germline. The V and J ends lost 5 bases and 0 bases, in that order; junction bases with no gene match: 9. This CDR3 is 17 amino acids long.

V and J are TRBV7-2 and TRBJ1-6, with no clear D. The germline CDR1 and CDR2 sequences are SGHTA and FQGNSA. V shed 5 bases and J shed 4 bases, with 12 bases lying between them. CDR3 length equals 15 residues. For the CDR3, the DNA is TGTGCCAGCAGCCCCGTTATCCTATATAATTCACCCCTCCACTTT. It is translated as CASSPVILYNSPLHF.

The genes are TRBV7-2 and TRBJ2-3, with D possibly being TRBD1 (6 bases). Germline V gene lookup returns CDR1 SGHTA and CDR2 FQGNSA. The CDR3 runs 17 residues. Trimming took off 5 bases at V and 4 bases at J, with 22 bases between the two ends. CDR3 amino acids: CASSDGLWGHGPDTQYF. The CDR3 DNA follows: TGTGCCAGCAGCGACGGCTTGTGGGGGCATGGCCCAGATACGCAGTATTTT.

This clone came up once. The chain joins TRBV5-5 to TRBJ2-7; 8 nucleotides match TRBD1. The germline gives CDR1 SGHKS, CDR2 YYEKEE (reference sequence). The ends lost 4 bases at V and 3 bases at J; junction bases unmatched: 6. CDR3 length: 14 residues. The CDR3 here is CASSEHRGSYEQYF. Here the CDR3 DNA reads TGTGCCAGCAGCGAACACAGGGGGAGCTACGAGCAGTACTTC.

The sample holds a few counts of this clone. This chain links TRBV5-4 with TRBJ1-1; tentative D call: TRBD1 (6 bases). CDR1 is SGHNT, CDR2 YYREEE, per germline (reference sequence). There are 16 residues in the CDR3. Trimming cost V 1 base and J 5 bases, with 18 bases left between them. The DNA of the CDR3 is TGTGCCAGCAGCTTGATCGGTGGGACATGGGGAACTGAAGCTTTCTTT. It specifies CASSLIGGTWGTEAFF.

This chain's CDR3 is CASSYSASAVSEGYTF. The CDR3 nucleotides are TGTGCCAGCAGTTACTCGGCGTCGGCGGTATCAGAAGGCTACACCTTC. This chain uses TRBV6-5 with TRBJ1-2; no clear D gene. Germline assignment: CDR1 MNHEY and CDR2 SVGAGI. V shed 0 bases and J shed 8 bases, with 19 bases lying between them. This CDR3 has 16 residues.

Here the CDR3 reads CASSAAPGQGHQPQHF. CDR3 bases: TGTGCCAGCAGCGCCGCTCCGGGACAGGGGCATCAGCCCCAGCATTTT. V gene TRBV7-2 combines with J gene TRBJ1-5, with 10 bases that match TRBD1. The CDR3 is made up of 16 amino acids. Germline-derived CDR1 and CDR2 are SGHTA and FQGNSA. V lost 5 bases and J lost 5; bases outside the gene matches: 9. Full variable domain (remainder filled in from reference TRBV7-2 and TRBJ1-5): GAGVSQSPSNKVTEKGKDVELRCDPISGHTALYWYRQSLGQGLEFLIYFQGNSAPDKSGLPSDRFSAERTGGSVSTLTIQRTQQEDSAVYLCASSAAPGQGHQPQHFGDGTRLSIL.

V and J are TRBV28 and TRBJ1-1, with unresolved D. The CDR3 consists of 14 residues. Germline V CDR1 and CDR2: MDHEN, SYDVKM. The V end lost 1 base, the J end lost 1 base, and 7 bases lay between the germline ends. The CDR3 protein is CASSLYYGNTEAFF. The DNA of the CDR3 is TGTGCCAGCAGTTTATACTACGGGAACACTGAAGCTTTCTTT.

This chain links TRBV7-2 with TRBJ1-1, with D maybe TRBD1 (6 bases). The V end lost 2 bases, the J end lost 3 bases, and 10 bases lay between the germline ends. Germline assignment: CDR1 SGHTA and CDR2 FQGNSA. The CDR3 extends over 14 amino acids. CDR3 residues: CASSLIHRDTEAFF. For the CDR3, the DNA is TGTGCCAGCAGCTTAATCCACAGGGACACTGAAGCTTTCTTT.

CDR3 DNA: TGTGCCTGGAGTGTACTAGGACAGGGGAATCAGCCCCAGCATTTT. As protein: CAWSVLGQGNQPQHF. The V and J genes are TRBV30 and TRBJ1-5, with 9 bases fitting TRBD1. The CDR3 spans 15 residues. Germline V gene data show CDR1 as GTSNPN and CDR2 as SVGIG (reference sequence). J gave up 4 bases and V 0 bases, and 4 bases lay outside the gene matches. Using reference TRBV30 and TRBJ1-5 for the parts outside the CDR3, the full variable domain is SQTIHQWPATLVQPVGSPLSLECTVEGTSNPNLYWYRQAAGRGLQLLFYSVGIGQISSEVPQNLSASRPQDRQFILSSKKLLLSDSGFYLCAWSVLGQGNQPQHFGDGTRLSIL.

V is TRBV30 and J is TRBJ2-7; 14 positions agree with TRBD2. The CDR3 extends over 16 amino acids. The trim removed 5 bases at V and 6 bases at J, leaving 12 bases unmatched. Germline loops: CDR1 GTSNPN, CDR2 SVGIG (reference sequence). This CDR3 reads CAWGGLAGESRVEQYF. In DNA, the CDR3 is TGTGCCTGGGGGGGACTAGCGGGAGAGAGTCGCGTCGAGCAGTACTTC.